Included here is one TCR beta chain sequence, with context. The CDR3 spans 14 residues. V lost 5 bases and J lost 6, with 14 bases in between. CDR1 and CDR2 (germline): LNHDA, SQIVND (reference sequence). This sample stems from a study of blood T cell repertoires in COVID-19. The table came from immunoSEQ multiplex PCR; TCRdb's copy has only in-frame clones and leaves some out. Here the sample spans 55,000 to 65,000 clones, 88% being singletons. The chain employs TRBV19 and TRBJ1-5; possible D gene TRBD1, 5 bases. Sequencing was carried out using peripheral blood. The receptor's source is a man in his sixties with acute or convalescent COVID-19. CDR3: CASSQPGLRQPQHF. The CDR3 region has the DNA TGTGCCAGTAGTCAGCCGGGACTCCGTCAGCCCCAGCATTTT.